The present TCR beta chain was sequenced within a study of T cells in Graves' hyperthyroidism and ophthalmopathy. Whole-study findings and limits: Most clonotypes that expanded in the thyroid above 0.001 also showed up in blood. Progression to ophthalmopathy was predicted a median of roughly 6.6 months early. A model of 13 V-J pairs discriminated ophthalmopathy from stable hyperthyroidism.

RNA transcripts gave rise to amplified TCR beta CDR3 regions. TCR CDR3 underwent first-round RT-PCR with the HTBI primer set. From the multiplex PCR reads, TCRdb called clonotypes with MiXCR, one entry per CDR3 protein. The sample includes approximately 610,000 distinct CDR3 sequences, approximately 15% of them seen just once. Trimming cost V 0 bases and J 0 bases, with 12 bases left between them. CDR1 SGHRS and CDR2 YFSETQ come from the germline V gene. This CDR3 region has 17 residues. The PBMCs were taken from over 9.5 ml of fresh peripheral blood. Notes on this clonotype: Its antigen is unidentified.

The clonotype comes from a woman aged 18-30 years with Graves' hyperthyroidism. The gene calls are TRBV5-1 and TRBJ2-2; D perhaps matches TRBD1 (5 bases). The sequencing sample was made of blood. The CDR3 coding sequence is TGCGCCAGCAGCTTGGCAGTCCCAGGGACGAACACCGGGGAGCTGTTTTTT. It translates to CASSLAVPGTNTGELFF.